These 32 T cell receptor beta chains were all obtained from the same sample, sequenced in a study of cytomegalovirus exposure and HLA in healthy donors. Primers: 60 Vbeta forward and 13 Jbeta reverse. Method: immunoSEQ multiplex PCR; TCRdb's copy keeps in-frame clones and lacks some. This sample contains 90,000 to 150,000 clones. Sequencing input: PBMCs. The receptors here all came from a man aged 18 to 30 in good health and CMV-seronegative.

V is TRBV5-1 and J is TRBJ2-3, with 9 bases fitting TRBD1. CDR1 is SGHRS and CDR2 is YFSETQ in the germline V gene. The V and J ends lost 5 bases and 4 bases, in that order; junction bases with no gene match: 8. This CDR3 is built from 15 residues. Written as DNA, the CDR3 is TGCGCCAGCAGTACACCGGGACAGGGTGCAGATACGCAGTATTTT. Amino acids: CASSTPGQGADTQYF.

V usage is TRBV10-1 and J usage is TRBJ2-3; TRBD1 matches 8 bases. Germline assignment: CDR1 WNHNN and CDR2 SYGVQD (reference sequence). CDR3 length: 16 amino acids. V was pared by 2 bases and J by 7 bases, with 11 bases of the junction left unmatched. The CDR3 coding sequence is TGCGCCAGCAGTGAGGGTACAGGGGGATGGATGAATACGCAGTATTTT. Translating it yields CASSEGTGGWMNTQYF.

About this clone itself: In the same sample, other DNA sequences code for this CDR3. CDR3 sequence (DNA): TGTGCCAGCAGCGGACCCGGGACGGGGGTCACTGAAGCTTTCTTT. This sequence encodes CASSGPGTGVTEAFF. This chain connects TRBV5-4 to TRBJ1-1; tentative D call: TRBD1 (5 bases). The CDR3 loop spans 15 amino acids. The germline V and J ends were trimmed by 4 bases and 4 bases, with 17 bases remaining between them. The germline CDR1 and CDR2 sequences are SGHNT and YYREEE (reference sequence).

DNA for the CDR3: TGTGCCTGGAGCCGAACCGGGACAGGGCGGGAAAAACTGTTTTTT. Translation: CAWSRTGTGREKLFF. This rearrangement joins TRBV30 to TRBJ1-4; the match to TRBD1 covers 9 bases. This CDR3 region has 15 residues. Germline assignment: CDR1 GTSNPN and CDR2 SVGIG (reference sequence). V gave up 3 bases and J gave up 8 bases; unmatched junction bases: 10.

The chain uses TRBV7-9 and TRBJ2-3; 8 positions match TRBD2. CDR1 and CDR2 from the germline V gene are SEHNR and FQNEAQ (reference sequence). This CDR3 has 14 residues. V lost 1 base, J lost 5 bases, and 2 bases stayed unmatched. The CDR3 sequence: CASSLDGRVDTQYF. The CDR3 DNA sequence: TGTGCCAGCAGCTTAGACGGGAGGGTAGATACGCAGTATTTT.

This chain links TRBV27 with TRBJ2-1, with TRBD1 matching over 7 bases. The CDR3 extends over 15 amino acids. Germline CDR1 reads MNHEY; CDR2 reads SMNVEV (reference sequence). V shed 6 bases, J shed 4 bases, and the junction held 9 bases outside the gene matches. The CDR3 protein is CASRSNRGSYNEQFF. DNA for the CDR3: TGTGCCAGCAGATCCAACAGGGGTTCTTACAATGAGCAGTTCTTC.

The rearrangement joins TRBV5-1 to TRBJ2-5; 10 bases line up with TRBD1. V shed 4 bases, J shed 5 bases, and the junction held 5 bases outside the gene matches. CDR1 SGHRS and CDR2 YFSETQ come from the germline V gene. This CDR3 comprises 14 residues. In DNA form, the CDR3 reads TGCGCCAGCAGCGCCGACAGGGGGCGGGAGACCCAGTACTTC. This encodes CASSADRGRETQYF.

This sequence joins TRBV7-2 and TRBJ1-1; perhaps TRBD1 as D (6 bases). The CDR3 runs 14 residues. The V end lost 5 bases, the J end lost 5 bases, and 15 bases lay between the germline ends. Germline V gives CDR1 SGHTA, CDR2 FQGNSA. This CDR3 is CASSLTGRGTEAFF. The CDR3 coding sequence is TGTGCCAGCAGCCTCACAGGGAGGGGAACTGAAGCTTTCTTT.

This sequence joins TRBV6-5 and TRBJ1-2; D possibly corresponds to TRBD1 (5 bases). The CDR3 runs to 12 residues. The V gene's germline CDR1 is MNHEY and CDR2 SVGAGI. With 5 bases removed from V and 7 bases from J, the gap between germline ends came to 11 bases. DNA of the CDR3: TGTGCCAGCAGTCAGGGAACTACTGGCTACACCTTC. Translating it yields CASSQGTTGYTF.

The chain joins TRBV4-1 to TRBJ2-7; no definite D call. The V gene lost 0 bases and the J gene lost 6 bases, with 21 bases spanning the gap. The CDR3 is made up of 17 amino acids. Looked up from germline, CDR1 is MGHRA and CDR2 is YSYEKL. The CDR3 sequence: CASSQEVKLGQKGEQYF. CDR3 in DNA: TGCGCCAGCAGCCAAGAAGTTAAACTGGGCCAGAAAGGCGAGCAGTACTTC.

The V call is TRBV5-5, the J call TRBJ1-1; D is unresolved. V was cut by 1 base and J by 2 bases, with 9 bases left in between. The germline V gene encodes CDR1 SGHKS and CDR2 YYEKEE (reference sequence). This CDR3 comprises 14 residues. For the CDR3, the DNA is TGTGCCAGCAGCTTGATAATAGTAAACACTGAAGCTTTCTTT. Translated, it gives CASSLIIVNTEAFF.

This chain connects TRBV6-6 to TRBJ2-1, with 7 bases aligning to TRBD2. Germline CDR1 MNHNY, CDR2 SVGAGI (reference sequence). V lost 6 bases and J lost 9; bases outside the gene matches: 5. The CDR3 contains 12 residues. This CDR3 reads CASRGGSPEQFF. In DNA, the CDR3 is TGTGCCAGCAGGGGAGGGAGTCCTGAGCAGTTCTTC.

The rearrangement joins TRBV5-1 to TRBJ2-1; TRBD2 matches at 8 bases. With 4 bases clipped from V and 6 bases from J, the junction kept 9 bases outside the gene matches. From germline, CDR1 is SGHRS and CDR2 YFSETQ. The CDR3 runs to 15 residues. The chain's CDR3 is CASSPGTSAGNEQFF. In nucleotides, the CDR3 is TGCGCCAGCAGCCCCGGGACTAGTGCAGGCAATGAGCAGTTCTTC.

The rearrangement joins TRBV21-1 to TRBJ2-7; the table calls TRBD2, which could not be checked here. TRBV21-1 is termed a pseudogene. This CDR3 comprises 14 residues. In nucleotides, the CDR3 is TGTGCCAGCAGCCGACTAGCGGGGATATACGAGCAGTACTTC. This encodes CASSRLAGIYEQYF.

This sequence joins TRBV10-2 and TRBJ1-5, with D possibly being TRBD1 (6 bases). Trimming removed 10 bases at V and 6 bases at J, with 16 bases between. There are 13 residues in the CDR3. Germline lookup yields CDR1 WSHSY and CDR2 SAAADI. The CDR3: CANRNRVGQPQHF. Here the CDR3 DNA reads TGCGCCAACAGAAACAGGGTCGGTCAGCCCCAGCATTTT.

This chain uses TRBV5-1 with TRBJ2-3; TRBD2 matches at 7 bases. V was clipped by 4 bases and J by 2 bases; unmatched bases: 7. The CDR3 is 15 amino acids. Germline V gene sequence: CDR1 SGHRS, CDR2 YFSETQ. As DNA, the CDR3 is TGCGCCAGCAGCGCGGGACTAACCCTCACAGATACGCAGTATTTT. It codes for CASSAGLTLTDTQYF.

The rearrangement links TRBV29-1 to TRBJ2-5, with D tentatively TRBD1 (5 bases). The germline V gene encodes CDR1 SQVTM and CDR2 ANQGSEA. Trimming shortened V by 1 base and J by 7 bases, and 16 bases separated the two germline ends. The CDR3 loop spans 14 amino acids. Here the CDR3 reads CSVEVLDSLRTQYF. The CDR3, as DNA: TGCAGCGTTGAAGTTCTCGACAGCCTGAGGACCCAGTACTTC.

V gene TRBV10-2 combines with J gene TRBJ2-1, with D maybe TRBD1 (7 bases). The V end was cut by 6 bases, the J end by 0 bases, with 12 bases between. The germline gives CDR1 WSHSY, CDR2 SAAADI. This CDR3 is built from 15 residues. The CDR3 bases are TGCGCCAGCAGCCAGGGGGGTGCCTCCTACAATGAGCAGTTCTTC. This codes for CASSQGGASYNEQFF.

CDR3 sequence (DNA): TGTGCCAGTAGTCCCCCGGGCAGGGGACCCTCTGGAAACACCATATATTTT. This gives the protein CASSPPGRGPSGNTIYF. The gene calls are TRBV19 and TRBJ1-3; tentatively, D is TRBD1 (6 bases). Trimming took 5 bases from V and 0 from J, leaving 17 bases between them. The CDR3 length is 17 residues. Germline CDR1 LNHDA, CDR2 SQIVND (reference sequence).

The rearrangement links TRBV7-8 to TRBJ2-1; 8 bases line up with TRBD2. CDR3 length: 15 residues. Germline CDR1 and CDR2: SGHVS and FQNEAQ. The V and J ends lost 0 bases and 7 bases, in that order; junction bases with no gene match: 5. CDR3 residues: CASSLARLAINEQFF. The DNA for the CDR3 is TGTGCCAGCAGCTTAGCGCGACTAGCGATAAATGAGCAGTTCTTC.

The genes are TRBV28 and TRBJ2-1; 9 bases are shared with TRBD2. CDR1 is MDHEN, CDR2 SYDVKM, per germline. J gave up 8 bases and V 5 bases, and 10 bases lay outside the gene matches. The CDR3 length is 15 residues. The CDR3 protein is CASSLPGTSRHEQFF. The CDR3 DNA sequence: TGTGCCAGCAGTCTTCCCGGGACTAGCAGGCATGAGCAGTTCTTC. The full variable domain, in which reference TRBV28 and TRBJ2-1 provide the parts outside the CDR3, is DVKVTQSSRYLVKRTGEKVFLECVQDMDHENMFWYRQDPGLGLRLIYFSYDVKMKEKGDIPEGYSVSREKKERFSLILESASTNQTSMYLCASSLPGTSRHEQFFGPGTRLTVL.

The chain has TRBV18 and TRBJ2-1; D perhaps matches TRBD2 (5 bases). Germline V gene sequence: CDR1 KGHSH, CDR2 LQKENI. The ends were cut back, 3 bases at V and 6 bases at J, with 15 bases in the middle. There are 15 residues in the CDR3. Here the CDR3 reads CASSPPPGSSNEQFF. The CDR3 DNA reads TGTGCCAGCTCACCCCCACCGGGATCCAGCAATGAGCAGTTCTTC.

The chain joins TRBV28 to TRBJ1-5, with D perhaps TRBD1 (5 bases). Germline V CDR1 and CDR2: MDHEN, SYDVKM. The CDR3 covers 14 residues. Trimming shortened V by 2 bases and J by 5 bases, and 10 bases separated the two germline ends. The CDR3 nucleotides read TGTGCCAGCAGTTTAATCCCACAGGATCAGCCCCAGCATTTT. Residues: CASSLIPQDQPQHF.

The rearrangement links TRBV12-5 to TRBJ2-4, with 13 bases matching TRBD2. V shed 5 bases, J shed 0 bases, and the junction held 10 bases outside the gene matches. The CDR3 has 19 amino acids. The germline V gene encodes CDR1 LGHNT and CDR2 FRNRAP. The CDR3 DNA reads TGTGCTAGTGGTCAAAGGACTAGCGGGGGATTTAGAGCCAAAAACATTCAGTACTTC. This gives the protein CASGQRTSGGFRAKNIQYF.

The gene calls are TRBV9 and TRBJ2-7; TRBD2 is a possible D gene (6 bases). The CDR3 covers 13 residues. V gave up 0 bases and J gave up 2 bases, with 6 bases separating them. The germline gives CDR1 SGDLS, CDR2 YYNGEE. CDR3 in amino acids: CASSVGGTYEQYF. The CDR3 nucleotides read TGTGCCAGCAGCGTAGGCGGGACCTACGAGCAGTACTTC.

The gene calls are TRBV5-1 and TRBJ2-1; 9 bases map to TRBD1. Germline assignment: CDR1 SGHRS and CDR2 YFSETQ. The V gene end was trimmed by 4 bases and the J gene end by 6 bases; junction bases not matched to a gene: 5. The CDR3 length is 14 residues. CDR3 nucleotides: TGCGCCAGCAGCCGGACAGGGGTTAGCAATGAGCAGTTCTTC. It specifies CASSRTGVSNEQFF. Complete variable domain (other parts from reference TRBV5-1 and TRBJ2-1): KAGVTQTPRYLIKTRGQQVTLSCSPISGHRSVSWYQQTPGQGLQFLFEYFSETQRNKGNFPGRFSGRQFSNSRSEMNVSTLELGDSALYLCASSRTGVSNEQFFGPGTRLTVL.

V gene TRBV6-6 combines with J gene TRBJ2-5; 10 nucleotides line up with TRBD2. The germline V gene encodes CDR1 MNHNY and CDR2 SVGAGI (reference sequence). This CDR3 is 13 amino acids long. Germline trimming cut 9 bases from V and 3 bases from J; bases unmatched to any gene: 4. CDR3 in amino acids: CASGTSVKETQYF. CDR3 bases: TGTGCCAGTGGGACTAGCGTAAAAGAGACCCAGTACTTC.

This chain connects TRBV10-3 to TRBJ2-2; possible D gene TRBD2, 5 bases. Germline lookup yields CDR1 ENHRY and CDR2 SYGVKD. The CDR3 contains 15 residues. The V end was cut by 0 bases, the J end by 3 bases, with 8 bases between. CDR3 protein: CAISESVSDTGELFF. Written as DNA, the CDR3 is TGTGCCATCAGTGAGTCGGTTAGCGACACCGGGGAGCTGTTTTTT.

The chain is built from TRBV19 and TRBJ1-5; 8 bases fit TRBD1. CDR3 length equals 13 residues. Germline V gene data show CDR1 as LNHDA and CDR2 as SQIVND (reference sequence). V lost 6 bases and J lost 3; bases outside the gene matches: 1. The CDR3, as DNA: TGTGCCAGTAGGGGACAGGCCAATCAGCCCCAGCATTTT. It is translated as CASRGQANQPQHF.

This chain links TRBV7-9 with TRBJ2-1, with TRBD2 as a possible D gene (5 bases). V lost 0 bases and J 10 bases, leaving 10 bases between the germline ends. This CDR3 contains 13 residues. CDR1 and CDR2 (germline): SEHNR, FQNEAQ (reference sequence). CDR3 region: CASSLAQGSEQFF. The CDR3 nucleotides are TGTGCCAGCAGCTTAGCGCAAGGGAGCGAGCAGTTCTTC.

The DNA for the CDR3 is TGTGCCAGCAGGTACTTCCGGGACAGTAACCAGCCCCAGCATTTT. Its protein product is CASRYFRDSNQPQHF. The chain carries TRBV28 and TRBJ1-5, with 7 bases identical to TRBD1. Germline assignment: CDR1 MDHEN and CDR2 SYDVKM. Germline trimming cut 6 bases from V and 7 bases from J; bases unmatched to any gene: 12. The CDR3 is 15 amino acids.

The chain uses TRBV7-8 and TRBJ2-5; D unresolved. This CDR3 is built from 15 residues. With 5 bases removed from V and 4 bases from J, the gap between germline ends came to 17 bases. Per germline, CDR1 SGHVS and CDR2 FQNEAQ. The CDR3 DNA follows: TGTGCCAGCAGCCCGCTAAGATTCCAGCGAGAGACCCAGTACTTC. Encoded protein: CASSPLRFQRETQYF.